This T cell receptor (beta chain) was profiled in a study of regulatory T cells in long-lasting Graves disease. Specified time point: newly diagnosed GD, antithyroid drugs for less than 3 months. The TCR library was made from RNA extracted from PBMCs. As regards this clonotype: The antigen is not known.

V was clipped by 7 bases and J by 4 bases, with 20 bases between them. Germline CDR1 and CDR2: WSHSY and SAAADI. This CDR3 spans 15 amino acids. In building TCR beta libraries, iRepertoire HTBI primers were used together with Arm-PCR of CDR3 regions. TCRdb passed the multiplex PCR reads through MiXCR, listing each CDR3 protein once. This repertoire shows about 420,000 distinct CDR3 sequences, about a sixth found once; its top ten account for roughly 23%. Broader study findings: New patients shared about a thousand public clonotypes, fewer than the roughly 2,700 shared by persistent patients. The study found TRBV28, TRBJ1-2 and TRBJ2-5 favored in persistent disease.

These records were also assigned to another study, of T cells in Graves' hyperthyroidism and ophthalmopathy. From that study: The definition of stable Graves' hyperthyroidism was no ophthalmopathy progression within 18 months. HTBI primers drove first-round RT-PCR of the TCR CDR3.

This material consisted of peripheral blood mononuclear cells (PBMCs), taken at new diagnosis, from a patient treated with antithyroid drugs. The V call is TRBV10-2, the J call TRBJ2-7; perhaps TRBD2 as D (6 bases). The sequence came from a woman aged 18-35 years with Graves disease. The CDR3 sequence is CASIPHGRGKYEQYF. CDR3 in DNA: TGCGCCAGCATCCCCCACGGGAGAGGAAAGTACGAGCAGTACTTC.